Following are 22 T cell receptor beta chains from one sample sequenced in a study of post-analysis software for immune sequencing data. Study-level results: The study found TRBV5-6, TRBV5-1 and TRBV20-1 among a handful of TRBV segments more frequent in patients than controls.

The antigens these receptors bind are not known. Unique molecular identifiers were carried by the TCR beta cDNA libraries. TCRdb redid the calling of the PCR reads with MiXCR, one entry per CDR3 protein. The sample holds roughly 580,000 distinct CDR3 sequences; roughly 47% are singletons and the top ten take 1.7%. Sequencing input: blood. All receptors derive from a girl between 5 and 17 years old with multiple sclerosis.

The genes are TRBV5-1 and TRBJ1-1; 8 bases fit TRBD1. Germline values: CDR1 SGHRS, CDR2 YFSETQ. J gave up 4 bases and V 4 bases, and 9 bases lay outside the gene matches. The CDR3 covers 15 residues. CDR3 in amino acids: CASSDLTGVSTEAFF. The CDR3 DNA follows: TGCGCCAGCAGCGACCTGACAGGGGTCAGCACTGAAGCTTTCTTT.

The J gene is TRBJ2-4, the V gene TRBV4-1, with D possibly matching TRBD2 (5 bases). Per germline, CDR1 MGHRA and CDR2 YSYEKL. V lost 4 bases to trimming and J lost 0 bases, with 22 bases between them. The CDR3 is 19 residues long. CDR3 coding DNA: TGCGCCAGCAGCCCACTCCGGACTCAGCTAGACCTAGCCAAAAACATTCAGTACTTC. This encodes CASSPLRTQLDLAKNIQYF.

This clonotype was seen a handful of times. The chain has TRBV12-3 or TRBV12-4 and TRBJ2-3; D is ambiguous. Between the trimmed V and J ends, which lost 4 bases and 4 bases, there was a span of 15 bases. The CDR3 has 15 amino acids. CDR3 nucleotide sequence: TGTGCCAGCAGTTACCTGTCAGCCCCAGCAGATACGCAGTATTTT. Translated, it gives CASSYLSAPADTQYF.

CDR3 coding DNA: TGTGCCAGCAGCCGTAGTGGGGGTAGGGGAGAGACCCAGTACTTC. Amino acids: CASSRSGGRGETQYF. This chain uses TRBV28 with TRBJ2-5; possibly TRBD1 or TRBD2 for D (5 bases each). From germline, CDR1 is MDHEN and CDR2 SYDVKM. The CDR3 is made up of 15 amino acids. V lost 6 bases and J 4 bases, leaving 18 bases between the germline ends.

About this clonotype itself: An end of the junction differs from the germline gene, which may be a read error. This rearrangement joins TRBV10-3 to TRBJ2-2, with 10 positions matching TRBD2. CDR3 length: 16 residues. Per germline, CDR1 ENHRY and CDR2 SYGVKD. CDR3 nucleotide sequence: TGTGTCATCAGTGCGCTAGCGGGAGTTGGGACCGGGGAGCTGTTTTTT. Its translation is CVISALAGVGTGELFF.

In its sample, this clonotype was seen once. J is TRBJ2-5 and V is TRBV7-9; D is unclear. The CDR3 spans 13 residues. V was trimmed by 4 bases and J by 1 base, leaving 7 bases between them. Germline CDR1 is SEHNR and CDR2 is FQNEAQ (reference sequence). Here the CDR3 reads CASSWFSQETQYF. The CDR3 nucleotides read TGTGCCAGCAGCTGGTTCAGCCAAGAGACCCAGTACTTC.

This clonotype appeared a few times. The rearrangement joins TRBV29-1 to TRBJ1-2; the match to TRBD1 covers 7 bases. The CDR3 sequence is 13 residues long. Germline V gene lookup returns CDR1 SQVTM and CDR2 ANQGSEA. V was clipped by 5 bases and J by 8 bases; unmatched bases: 11. CDR3 sequence reads: CSVPARQGRGYTF. The CDR3 bases are TGCAGCGTTCCTGCCCGACAGGGAAGAGGCTACACCTTC.

J is TRBJ2-2 and V is TRBV11-2; D ambiguous. Trimming took off 2 bases at V and 4 bases at J, with 11 bases between the two ends. Germline assignment: CDR1 SGHAT and CDR2 FQNNGV. The CDR3 loop spans 15 amino acids. The CDR3 reads CASSLPETITGELFF. In DNA, the CDR3 is TGTGCCAGCAGCTTACCAGAGACAATCACCGGGGAGCTGTTTTTT.

The chain has TRBV7-9 and TRBJ1-2; D is unclear. The CDR3 is 13 residues long. V lost 2 bases, J lost 3 bases, and 7 bases lay in between. CDR1 is SEHNR and CDR2 is FQNEAQ in the germline V gene (reference sequence). CDR3 region: CASSLWEYYGYTF. CDR3 sequence (DNA): TGTGCCAGCAGCTTATGGGAATACTATGGCTACACCTTC.

This clonotype was found a few times. The chain couples TRBV12-3 or TRBV12-4 to TRBJ1-2; D is uncertain. Trimming stripped 3 bases from V and 5 bases from J, with 19 bases between. There are 16 residues in the CDR3. CDR3 DNA sequence: TGTGCCAGCAGTTTCGGTAGGCGATACAGTGGTTATGGCTACACCTTC. It translates to CASSFGRRYSGYGYTF.

This clonotype showed up just a few times. The chain employs TRBV10-3 and TRBJ2-7; 7 bases are shared with TRBD2. The germline V gene encodes CDR1 ENHRY and CDR2 SYGVKD. The length of the CDR3 is 14 residues. V was pared by 2 bases and J by 5 bases, with 6 bases of the junction left unmatched. As DNA, the CDR3 is TGTGCCATCAGTGAGGGCGGGAGCGGGGACGAGCAGTACTTC. Amino acid sequence: CAISEGGSGDEQYF.

This clonotype was observed a few times. The genes are TRBV4-2 and TRBJ2-3; 7 nucleotides match TRBD2. The V gene's germline CDR1 is LGHNA and CDR2 YNFKEQ. The CDR3 contains 15 residues. Trimming took 0 bases from V and 4 from J; bases not matched to a gene: 4. In DNA, the CDR3 is TGTGCCAGCAGCCAAGAGGCGGGAGCGGCAGATACGCAGTATTTT. Encoded protein: CASSQEAGAADTQYF.

The chain couples TRBV7-9 to TRBJ1-2; D gene uncertain. V lost 4 bases and J 1 base, leaving 16 bases between the germline ends. The length of the CDR3 is 16 residues. Germline-derived CDR1 and CDR2 are SEHNR and FQNEAQ (reference sequence). The CDR3 reads CASSSDVRQVNYGYTF. The CDR3 DNA sequence: TGTGCCAGCAGCTCAGACGTCCGCCAGGTTAACTATGGCTACACCTTC.

V and J are TRBV2 and TRBJ1-1, with TRBD1 matching 7 bases. The length of the CDR3 is 14 residues. After removal of 5 bases from V and 4 bases from J, the junction contained 7 bases not matched to a gene. Germline assignment: CDR1 SNHLY and CDR2 FYNNEI. The CDR3 region has the DNA TGTGCCAGCAGTCTTCAGGGGGAGGGCACTGAAGCTTTCTTT. Translation gives CASSLQGEGTEAFF.

The chain has TRBV12-3 or TRBV12-4 and TRBJ1-4; D is uncertain. This CDR3 is built from 14 residues. V was trimmed by 4 bases and J by 4 bases, leaving 10 bases between them. The CDR3 region is CASSYGRDNEKLFF. In DNA, the CDR3 is TGTGCCAGCAGTTACGGACGAGATAATGAAAAACTGTTTTTT.

This clonotype appeared a few times. The chain carries TRBV7-9 and TRBJ2-3; 7 bases are shared with TRBD1. The CDR3 covers 15 residues. The junction had 9 bases not matched to a gene; V was cut back by 5 bases and J by 4 bases. Germline loops: CDR1 SEHNR, CDR2 FQNEAQ (reference sequence). The CDR3 DNA sequence: TGTGCCAGCAGCCCACCAGACAGGGAACCAGATACGCAGTATTTT. Amino acid sequence: CASSPPDREPDTQYF.

Here the CDR3 reads CASSQSGVRNGYTF. As DNA, the CDR3 is TGTGCCAGCAGTCAATCCGGGGTTAGGAATGGCTACACCTTC. The chain is built from TRBV6-5 and TRBJ1-2; D uncertain. V was shortened by 5 bases and J by 6 bases, with 16 bases between the two germline ends. The CDR3 is 14 residues long. Per the germline V gene, CDR1 is MNHEY and CDR2 is SVGAGI.

V and J are TRBV7-8 and TRBJ1-1; 11 bases line up with TRBD1. Per the germline V gene, CDR1 is SGHVS and CDR2 is FQNEAQ. CDR3 length: 15 amino acids. The ends lost 5 bases at V and 3 bases at J; junction bases unmatched: 5. CDR3 nucleotide sequence: TGTGCCAGCAGCACTAGGACAGGGGGCTACACTGAAGCTTTCTTT. Protein: CASSTRTGGYTEAFF.

This rearrangement joins TRBV5-1 to TRBJ1-6, with D possibly matching TRBD1 (5 bases). Germline values: CDR1 SGHRS, CDR2 YFSETQ. The CDR3 runs 16 residues. The V end lost 3 bases, the J end lost 8 bases, and 18 bases lay between the germline ends. CDR3 in DNA: TGCGCCAGCAGCTCCACCGGGACCGGAGGAGATTCACCCCTCCACTTT. It encodes CASSSTGTGGDSPLHF.

The rearrangement uses TRBV4-1 and TRBJ2-3; TRBD1 matches at 7 bases. The CDR3 sequence is 15 residues long. CDR1 and CDR2 from the germline V gene are MGHRA and YSYEKL. Losses at the gene ends were 0 bases for V and 4 bases for J; bases not matched to a gene: 4. The CDR3 DNA is TGCGCCAGCAGCCAAGAAGACAGGGATTCAGATACGCAGTATTTT. Its translation is CASSQEDRDSDTQYF.

This chain joins TRBV12-3 or TRBV12-4 and TRBJ2-7, with 13 bases aligning to TRBD2. CDR3 length equals 17 residues. Trimming at V came to 2 bases and at J to 2 bases, leaving 6 bases not matched to a gene. The CDR3 reads CASSLRPGLAGTYEQYF. The DNA of the CDR3 is TGTGCCAGCAGTTTAAGACCGGGACTAGCGGGAACCTACGAGCAGTACTTC.

V gene TRBV7-9 combines with J gene TRBJ1-1; weak D call: TRBD1 (6 bases). Germline loops: CDR1 SEHNR, CDR2 FQNEAQ (reference sequence). V was trimmed by 5 bases and J by 3 bases, leaving 16 bases between them. The CDR3 sequence is 15 residues long. CDR3 protein: CASSEKKKGDTEAFF. CDR3 in DNA: TGTGCCAGCAGCGAGAAAAAAAAGGGGGACACTGAAGCTTTCTTT.